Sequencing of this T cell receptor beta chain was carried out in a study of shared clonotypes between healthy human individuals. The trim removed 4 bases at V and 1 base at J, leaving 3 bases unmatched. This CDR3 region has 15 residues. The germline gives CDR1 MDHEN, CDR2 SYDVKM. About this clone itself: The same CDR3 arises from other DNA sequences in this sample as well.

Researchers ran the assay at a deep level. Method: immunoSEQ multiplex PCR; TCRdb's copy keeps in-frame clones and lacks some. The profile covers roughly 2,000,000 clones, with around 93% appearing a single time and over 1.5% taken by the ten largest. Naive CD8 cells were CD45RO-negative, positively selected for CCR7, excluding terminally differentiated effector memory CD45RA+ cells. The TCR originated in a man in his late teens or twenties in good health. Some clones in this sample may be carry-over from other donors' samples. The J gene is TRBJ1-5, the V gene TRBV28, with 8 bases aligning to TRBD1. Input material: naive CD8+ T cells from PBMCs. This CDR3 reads CASSSTGGSNQPQHF. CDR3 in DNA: TGTGCCAGCAGTTCTACAGGGGGGAGCAATCAGCCCCAGCATTTT.